The next 28 T cell receptor beta chains were all read from a single sample in a study of T cells after yellow fever vaccination (dated by TCRdb to the late 2010s). The library was made by 5' RACE. The reads were generated on an Illumina HiSeq 2500. The public reads were quality trimmed at Q25 with fastp and then assembled into clones with MiXCR by TCRdb, keeping productive beta chains. Entries that share a CDR3 protein sequence are merged under the most common genes and DNA. In all, the sample holds under 300,000 distinct CDR3 sequences, and 10% to 15% of those were seen once. Roughly 0.5% of the sample is in the top ten clones. The treatment or condition label corresponds to: live attenuated yellow fever vaccine strain. Sequencing was performed on CD4+ T cells sorted from PBMCs, taken 45 days after the yellow fever booster vaccination. The receptors derive from a man aged 30-40 years who received the YFV17D yellow fever vaccine.

This clonotype was detected a few times. The chain has TRBV7-2 and TRBJ2-3; D gene uncertain. The length of the CDR3 is 13 residues. Germline assignment: CDR1 SGHTA and CDR2 FQGNSA. V shed 1 base and J shed 3 bases, with 5 bases lying between them. This CDR3 reads CASSLVVTDTQYF. Here the CDR3 DNA reads TGTGCCAGCAGCTTAGTTGTAACAGATACGCAGTATTTT.

This clonotype appeared many times. V is TRBV12-3 or TRBV12-4 and J is TRBJ2-1, with 7 bases matching TRBD1. CDR3 size: 15 residues. Trimming cost V 8 bases and J 5 bases; bases outside gene matches: 12. CDR3 residues: CASRRRGQMNNEQFF. CDR3 in DNA: TGTGCCAGCCGACGTAGGGGACAGATGAACAATGAGCAGTTCTTC.

The chain employs TRBV6-1 and TRBJ2-3; tentatively, D is TRBD2 (7 bases). V lost 7 bases and J lost 3, with 20 bases in between. Germline loops: CDR1 MNHNS, CDR2 SASEGT. The CDR3 runs to 16 residues. For the CDR3, the DNA is TGTGCCAGCATCATAAGGGGGGAGGGCCGTACAGATACGCAGTATTTT. It is translated as CASIIRGEGRTDTQYF.

The V call is TRBV7-9, the J call TRBJ1-1, with D unclear. Germline V gene sequence: CDR1 SEHNR, CDR2 FQNEAQ (reference sequence). Trimming left V 5 bases short and J 8 bases short, with 15 bases between. The CDR3 loop spans 13 amino acids. The CDR3: CASSRASHAEAFF. CDR3 DNA: TGTGCCAGCAGCAGAGCCTCCCATGCAGAAGCTTTCTTT.

This clonotype occurred a few times. This chain uses TRBV10-3 with TRBJ2-3; unclear D gene. CDR3 length equals 14 residues. V lost 5 bases and J 0 bases, leaving 9 bases between the germline ends. Germline CDR1 reads ENHRY; CDR2 reads SYGVKD. CDR3 loop: CAISNTPSTDTQYF. The CDR3 nucleotides are TGTGCCATCAGTAACACCCCGAGCACAGATACGCAGTATTTT.

The CDR3, as DNA: TGCGCCAGCACTTTAGGAAGGAACACTGAAGCTTTCTTT. It codes for CASTLGRNTEAFF. The chain combines TRBV5-1 with TRBJ1-1; D call uncertain. Between the trimmed V and J ends, which lost 6 bases and 1 base, there was a span of 10 bases. The CDR3 totals 13 residues. Germline V lookup: CDR1 SGHRS, CDR2 YFSETQ.

This clonotype was seen once. The V gene is TRBV4-3, the J gene TRBJ2-5; the D gene could be TRBD1 or TRBD2 (5 bases each). CDR1 and CDR2 from the germline V gene are LGHNA and YSLEER. V was trimmed by 4 bases and J by 4 bases, leaving 19 bases between them. The CDR3 has 16 amino acids. CDR3 loop: CASSLLDGRAGETQYF. DNA of the CDR3: TGCGCCAGCAGCCTACTAGACGGCAGGGCGGGAGAGACCCAGTACTTC.

This clonotype was observed a handful of times. This chain links TRBV20-1 with TRBJ1-1; tentatively, D is TRBD1 (5 bases). Germline values: CDR1 DFQATT, CDR2 SNEGSKA (reference sequence). The CDR3 sequence is 14 residues long. V was shortened by 6 bases and J by 7 bases, with 21 bases between the two germline ends. The CDR3 region has the DNA TGCAGTGCCCCGGGGCTGGAGGGGCTGGGTGAAGCTTTCTTT. Amino acids: CSAPGLEGLGEAFF.

V is TRBV5-1 and J is TRBJ2-3; the D gene is possibly TRBD2 (6 bases). From germline, CDR1 is SGHRS and CDR2 YFSETQ. V was shortened by 4 bases and J by 5 bases, with 17 bases between the two germline ends. There are 15 residues in the CDR3. The DNA for the CDR3 is TGCGCCAGCAGCGCCGAGGTAGCGGCAAGAGATACGCAGTATTTT. Translating it yields CASSAEVAARDTQYF.

This clonotype was seen a handful of times. The CDR3 DNA reads TGTGCCAGCAGCGAAGATGGACTAGCGGGGAATGAGCAGTTCTTC. Its translation: CASSEDGLAGNEQFF. This chain links TRBV7-9 with TRBJ2-1; TRBD2 aligns across 12 bases. V lost 5 bases to trimming and J lost 7 bases; unmatched junction nucleotides: 6. Germline values: CDR1 SEHNR, CDR2 FQNEAQ (reference sequence). This CDR3 comprises 15 residues.

The chain couples TRBV5-4 to TRBJ2-1, with 12 bases identical to TRBD2. The CDR3 is 16 amino acids. Per germline, CDR1 SGHNT and CDR2 YYREEE (reference sequence). The J segment lost 9 bases and the V segment lost 4 bases, leaving 11 bases of the junction unmatched. CDR3 amino acids: CASSAKTSGSVSEQFF. CDR3 coding DNA: TGTGCCAGCAGCGCCAAGACTAGCGGGAGCGTCAGTGAGCAGTTCTTC. The whole variable domain, filled in from reference TRBV5-4 and TRBJ2-1, reads ETGVTQSPTHLIKTRGQQVTLRCSSQSGHNTVSWYQQALGQGPQFIFQYYREEENGRGNFPPRFSGLQFPNYSSELNVNALELDDSALYLCASSAKTSGSVSEQFFGPGTRLTVL.

This clonotype was counted only a few times. The V gene is TRBV5-1, the J gene TRBJ1-2, with D tentatively TRBD1 (5 bases). CDR1 is SGHRS, CDR2 YFSETQ, per germline. This CDR3 spans 14 amino acids. Trimming pared 4 bases from V and 5 bases from J, leaving 15 bases between. In DNA form, the CDR3 reads TGCGCCAGCAGCCTATTGACAGCTGATTATGGCTACACCTTC. It specifies CASSLLTADYGYTF.

This clonotype came up a few times. The chain employs TRBV5-1 and TRBJ2-3, with 8 bases lining up with TRBD1. Germline CDR1 is SGHRS and CDR2 is YFSETQ. The CDR3 has 13 residues. After removal of 4 bases from V and 8 bases from J, the junction contained 6 bases not matched to a gene. CDR3 sequence reads: CASSEQGAGTQYF. The CDR3 nucleotides read TGCGCCAGCAGCGAGCAGGGGGCTGGTACGCAGTATTTT. The full variable domain, completed using reference TRBV5-1 and TRBJ2-3, is KAGVTQTPRYLIKTRGQQVTLSCSPISGHRSVSWYQQTPGQGLQFLFEYFSETQRNKGNFPGRFSGRQFSNSRSEMNVSTLELGDSALYLCASSEQGAGTQYFGPGTRLTVL.

This clonotype was observed a handful of times. The chain uses TRBV9 and TRBJ2-3; TRBD2 matches 8 bases. This CDR3 comprises 16 residues. J gave up 0 bases and V 0 bases, and 3 bases lay outside the gene matches. Germline V gene lookup returns CDR1 SGDLS and CDR2 YYNGEE. The CDR3 spells CASSVGSGASTDTQYF. The CDR3 DNA reads as TGTGCCAGCAGCGTAGGTAGCGGGGCTAGCACAGATACGCAGTATTTT. Full variable domain (missing parts from reference TRBV9 and TRBJ2-3): DSGVTQTPKHLITATGQRVTLRCSPRSGDLSVYWYQQSLDQGLQFLIQYYNGEERAKGNILERFSAQQFPDLHSELNLSSLELGDSALYFCASSVGSGASTDTQYFGPGTRLTVL.

DNA of the CDR3: TGTGCCAGCAGCTTCGCCGGGGGGACCTACGAGCAGTACTTC. Amino acids: CASSFAGGTYEQYF. The chain carries TRBV5-4 and TRBJ2-7; 7 bases agree with TRBD2. The trim removed 2 bases at V and 2 bases at J, leaving 4 bases unmatched. Germline V gives CDR1 SGHNT, CDR2 YYREEE (reference sequence). This CDR3 has 14 residues.

J is TRBJ2-7 and V is TRBV4-3; 9 bases are a match to TRBD1. The CDR3 totals 14 residues. The V gene's germline CDR1 is LGHNA and CDR2 YSLEER. J gave up 6 bases and V 3 bases, and 6 bases lay outside the gene matches. The CDR3 nucleotides read TGCGCCAGCAGCCAGCACAGGGGGCTTGGCGAGCAGTACTTC. Translated: CASSQHRGLGEQYF.

The V call is TRBV4-3, the J call TRBJ2-1; D gene ambiguous. This CDR3 has 14 amino acids. V dropped 4 bases and J dropped 4 bases, with 11 bases sitting between them. Looked up from germline, CDR1 is LGHNA and CDR2 is YSLEER. The CDR3 region is CASSRERLYNEQFF. In nucleotides, the CDR3 is TGCGCCAGCAGCCGCGAAAGATTATACAATGAGCAGTTCTTC.

In its sample, this clonotype was seen a few times. V and J are TRBV7-2 and TRBJ2-1, with 10 bases identical to TRBD2. The ends lost 6 bases at V and 4 bases at J; junction bases unmatched: 9. The CDR3 loop spans 16 amino acids. Germline V gene lookup returns CDR1 SGHTA and CDR2 FQGNSA. The DNA of the CDR3 is TGTGCCAGCAGGTACACCGGGACTAGCGCTTACAATGAGCAGTTCTTC. Translating gives CASRYTGTSAYNEQFF.

The CDR3: CSAPDSPTEAFF. The CDR3 DNA sequence: TGCAGTGCCCCAGACAGTCCCACTGAAGCTTTCTTT. V usage is TRBV20-1 and J usage is TRBJ1-1, with D tentatively TRBD1 (5 bases). Trimming cost V 6 bases and J 4 bases, with 12 bases left between them. This CDR3 contains 12 residues. The germline gives CDR1 DFQATT, CDR2 SNEGSKA (reference sequence).

This clonotype was detected ten times or more. CDR3 sequence reads: CASSYPSGRPTGELFF. The CDR3 nucleotides are TGTGCCAGCAGTTATCCCAGCGGGAGACCCACCGGGGAGCTGTTTTTT. The chain couples TRBV6-2 or TRBV6-3 to TRBJ2-2, with 8 bases identical to TRBD2. Germline V gene sequence: CDR1 MNHEY, CDR2 SVGEGT. V shed 3 bases, J shed 4 bases, and the junction held 7 bases outside the gene matches. CDR3 length: 16 amino acids.

This clonotype was detected ten times or more. The chain links TRBV7-9 to TRBJ1-5; no definite D call. This CDR3 contains 13 residues. The germline CDR1 and CDR2 sequences are SEHNR and FQNEAQ (reference sequence). Deletions cut 1 base from V and 5 bases from J, with 6 bases between. The chain's CDR3 is CASSLGRDQPQHF. The DNA for the CDR3 is TGTGCCAGCAGCTTAGGGAGAGATCAGCCCCAGCATTTT.

The V call is TRBV5-6, the J call TRBJ2-1; D may be TRBD1 or TRBD2 (5 bases each). Deletions cut 4 bases from V and 3 bases from J, with 17 bases between. The germline V gene has CDR1 SGHDT and CDR2 YYEEEE. CDR3 size: 16 residues. The CDR3 spells CASSLWGMRSYNEQFF. The CDR3 DNA reads TGTGCCAGCAGCCTCTGGGGGATGAGAAGCTACAATGAGCAGTTCTTC.

The chain is built from TRBV20-1 and TRBJ2-3; 7 nucleotides line up with TRBD2. The CDR3 totals 13 residues. V was pared by 6 bases and J by 0 bases, with 3 bases of the junction left unmatched. CDR1 and CDR2 from the germline V gene are DFQATT and SNEGSKA (reference sequence). The CDR3, as DNA: TGCAGTGCGGGGACTACTAGCACAGATACGCAGTATTTT. It translates to CSAGTTSTDTQYF.

This clonotype was counted at least ten times. This rearrangement joins TRBV7-6 to TRBJ2-1; 8 bases agree with TRBD2. J was trimmed by 9 bases and V by 6 bases; bases with no gene match: 13. Germline CDR1 SGHVS, CDR2 FNYEAQ. CDR3 size: 15 residues. The CDR3 DNA reads as TGTGCCAGCAGTCTAAGCGGGAGTCAGGGGAGTGAGCAGTTCTTC. This codes for CASSLSGSQGSEQFF.

This clonotype was detected only a few times. The gene calls are TRBV12-3 or TRBV12-4 and TRBJ2-7; no definite D call. This CDR3 region has 11 residues. V shed 5 bases and J shed 5 bases, with 7 bases lying between them. The chain's CDR3 is CASSILDEQYF. The DNA for the CDR3 is TGTGCCAGCAGTATCCTGGACGAGCAGTACTTC.

This chain joins TRBV20-1 and TRBJ2-3; TRBD1 matches at 7 bases. CDR3 size: 14 residues. V trimming: 1 base; J trimming: 4 bases; junction bases outside the gene matches: 5. The germline V gene encodes CDR1 DFQATT and CDR2 SNEGSKA (reference sequence). Here the CDR3 reads CSARGLGGADTQYF. In DNA, the CDR3 is TGCAGTGCTAGAGGGCTAGGGGGCGCAGATACGCAGTATTTT.

The chain has TRBV18 and TRBJ2-7; tentatively, D is TRBD1 (6 bases). V was pared by 5 bases and J by 2 bases, with 13 bases between. Germline lookup yields CDR1 KGHSH and CDR2 LQKENI. This CDR3 is built from 14 residues. This chain's CDR3 is CASSTQGYAYEQYF. The CDR3 DNA reads TGTGCCAGCTCAACACAGGGTTACGCCTACGAGCAGTACTTC.

In its sample, this clonotype was seen a few times. The V gene is TRBV6-1, the J gene TRBJ2-5, with unresolved D. CDR1 and CDR2 from the germline V gene are MNHNS and SASEGT. Trimming stripped 5 bases from V and 2 bases from J, with 9 bases between. This CDR3 spans 13 amino acids. The CDR3 spells CASSPWMQETQYF. In nucleotides, the CDR3 is TGTGCCAGCAGTCCCTGGATGCAAGAGACCCAGTACTTC.